The subject of this entry is one TCR beta chain. The record originates from a study of blood T cell repertoires in COVID-19. Sequencing was performed with immunoSEQ multiplex PCR; in TCRdb, only in-frame clones are kept and a portion is missing. The table shows tens of thousands of clones, with 90% occurring only once. Seattle cases were enrolled at active infection and followed longitudinally. The CDR3 has 16 residues. The germline gives CDR1 SGHDT, CDR2 YYEEEE. Between the trimmed V and J ends, which lost 2 bases and 1 base, there was a span of 15 bases. This TCR was recovered from a man in his fifties or sixties with COVID-19, enrolled during active disease. This sequence joins TRBV5-6 and TRBJ1-1; possibly TRBD1 for D (6 bases). The specimen sequenced was peripheral blood. In nucleotides, the CDR3 is TGTGCCAGCAGCTTAACTTCTGGGGGCAGGAACACTGAAGCTTTCTTT. As protein: CASSLTSGGRNTEAFF. Using reference TRBV5-6 and TRBJ1-1 for the parts outside the CDR3, the full variable domain is DAGVTQSPTHLIKTRGQQVTLRCSPKSGHDTVSWYQQALGQGPQFIFQYYEEEERQRGNFPDRFSGHQFPNYSSELNVNALLLGDSALYLCASSLTSGGRNTEAFFGQGTRLTVV.